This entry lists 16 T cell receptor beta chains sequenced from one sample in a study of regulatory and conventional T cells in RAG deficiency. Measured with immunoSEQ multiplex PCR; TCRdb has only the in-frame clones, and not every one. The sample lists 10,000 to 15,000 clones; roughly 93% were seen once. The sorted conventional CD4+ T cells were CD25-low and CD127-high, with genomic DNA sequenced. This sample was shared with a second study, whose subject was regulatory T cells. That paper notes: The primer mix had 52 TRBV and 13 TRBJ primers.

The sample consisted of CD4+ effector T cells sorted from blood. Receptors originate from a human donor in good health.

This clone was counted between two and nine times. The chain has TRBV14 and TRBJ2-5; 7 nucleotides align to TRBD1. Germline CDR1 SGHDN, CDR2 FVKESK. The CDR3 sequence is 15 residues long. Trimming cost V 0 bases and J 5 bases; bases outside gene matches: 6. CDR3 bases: TGTGCCAGCAGCCAAGAAAGGGGGCGAAGGGAGACCCAGTACTTC. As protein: CASSQERGRRETQYF.

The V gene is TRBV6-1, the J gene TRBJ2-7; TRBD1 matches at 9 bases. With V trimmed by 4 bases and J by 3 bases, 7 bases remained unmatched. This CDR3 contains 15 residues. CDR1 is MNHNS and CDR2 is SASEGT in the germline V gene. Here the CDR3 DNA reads TGTGCCAGCAGTGCGCGGGACAGGGCGGGCTACGAGCAGTACTTC. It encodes CASSARDRAGYEQYF.

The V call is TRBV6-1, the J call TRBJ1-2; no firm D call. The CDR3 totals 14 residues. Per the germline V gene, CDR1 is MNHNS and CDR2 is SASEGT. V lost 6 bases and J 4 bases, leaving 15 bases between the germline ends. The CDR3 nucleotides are TGTGCCAGCAGAGACACTCTTATATCCTATGGCTACACCTTC. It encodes CASRDTLISYGYTF.

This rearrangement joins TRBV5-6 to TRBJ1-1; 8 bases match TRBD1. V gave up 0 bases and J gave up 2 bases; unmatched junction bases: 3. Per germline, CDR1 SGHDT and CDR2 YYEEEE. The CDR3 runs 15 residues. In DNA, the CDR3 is TGTGCCAGCAGCTTGGGGACAGGGCGTAACACTGAAGCTTTCTTT. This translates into CASSLGTGRNTEAFF.

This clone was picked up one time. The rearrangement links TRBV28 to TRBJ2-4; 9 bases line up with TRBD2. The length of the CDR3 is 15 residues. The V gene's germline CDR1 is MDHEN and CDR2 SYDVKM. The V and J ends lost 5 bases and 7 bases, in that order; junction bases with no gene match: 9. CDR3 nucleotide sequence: TGTGCCAGCAGTACACCCGGGACTAGCTATAACATTCAGTACTTC. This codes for CASSTPGTSYNIQYF.

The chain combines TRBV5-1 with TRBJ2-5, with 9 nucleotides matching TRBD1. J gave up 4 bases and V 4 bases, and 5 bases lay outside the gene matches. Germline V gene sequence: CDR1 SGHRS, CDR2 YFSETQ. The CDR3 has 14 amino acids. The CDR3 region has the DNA TGCGCCAGCAGCGTCGGGACAGGGCGAGAGACCCAGTACTTC. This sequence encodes CASSVGTGRETQYF.

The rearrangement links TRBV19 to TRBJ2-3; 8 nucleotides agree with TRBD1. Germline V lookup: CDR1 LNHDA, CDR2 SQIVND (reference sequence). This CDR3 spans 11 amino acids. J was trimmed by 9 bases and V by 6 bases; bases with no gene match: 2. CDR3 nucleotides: TGTGCCAGTAGGGACAGGGCCACGCAGTATTTT. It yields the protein CASRDRATQYF.

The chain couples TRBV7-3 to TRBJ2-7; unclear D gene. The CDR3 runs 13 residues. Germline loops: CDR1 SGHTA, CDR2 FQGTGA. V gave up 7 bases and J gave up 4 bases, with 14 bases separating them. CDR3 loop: CASIGPTTYEQYF. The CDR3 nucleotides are TGTGCCAGCATCGGACCAACAACTTACGAGCAGTACTTC.

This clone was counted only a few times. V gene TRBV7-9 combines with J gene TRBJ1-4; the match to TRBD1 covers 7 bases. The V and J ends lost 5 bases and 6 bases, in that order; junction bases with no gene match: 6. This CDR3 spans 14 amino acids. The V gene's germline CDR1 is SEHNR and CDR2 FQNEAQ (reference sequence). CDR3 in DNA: TGTGCCAGCAGCATAAGCCAGGGGGATGAAAAACTGTTTTTT. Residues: CASSISQGDEKLFF.

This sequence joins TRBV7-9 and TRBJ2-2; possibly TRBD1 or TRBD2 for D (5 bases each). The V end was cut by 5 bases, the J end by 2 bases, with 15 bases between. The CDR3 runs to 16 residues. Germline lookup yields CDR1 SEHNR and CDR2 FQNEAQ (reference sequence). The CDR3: CASSAPGPINTGELFF. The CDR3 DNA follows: TGTGCCAGCAGCGCTCCGGGACCGATAAACACCGGGGAGCTGTTTTTT.

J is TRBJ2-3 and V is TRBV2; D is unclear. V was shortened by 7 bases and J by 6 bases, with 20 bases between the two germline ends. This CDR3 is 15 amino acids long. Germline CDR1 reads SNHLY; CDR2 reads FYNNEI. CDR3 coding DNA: TGTGCCAGCAAAAGGAGCCTCTTGGGATTGGATACGCAGTATTTT. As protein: CASKRSLLGLDTQYF.

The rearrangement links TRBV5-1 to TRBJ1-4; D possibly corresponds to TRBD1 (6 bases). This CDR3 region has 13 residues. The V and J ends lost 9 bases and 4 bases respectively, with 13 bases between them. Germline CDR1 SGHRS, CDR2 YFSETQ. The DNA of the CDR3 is TGCGCCACCAGGGGATCCCTTAATGAAAAACTGTTTTTT. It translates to CATRGSLNEKLFF.

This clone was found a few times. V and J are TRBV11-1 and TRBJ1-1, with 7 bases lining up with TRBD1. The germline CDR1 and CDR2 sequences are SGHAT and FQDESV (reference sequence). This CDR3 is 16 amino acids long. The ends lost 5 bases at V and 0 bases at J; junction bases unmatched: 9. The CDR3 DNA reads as TGTGCCAGCAGCCCCCGGGACAGAGTATTGAACACTGAAGCTTTCTTT. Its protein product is CASSPRDRVLNTEAFF.

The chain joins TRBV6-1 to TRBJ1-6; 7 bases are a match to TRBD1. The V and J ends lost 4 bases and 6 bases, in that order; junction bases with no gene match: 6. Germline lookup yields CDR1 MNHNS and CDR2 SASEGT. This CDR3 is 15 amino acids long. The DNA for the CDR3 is TGTGCCAGCAGTGCAGACAGGGTGGTTAATTCACCCCTCCACTTT. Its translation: CASSADRVVNSPLHF.

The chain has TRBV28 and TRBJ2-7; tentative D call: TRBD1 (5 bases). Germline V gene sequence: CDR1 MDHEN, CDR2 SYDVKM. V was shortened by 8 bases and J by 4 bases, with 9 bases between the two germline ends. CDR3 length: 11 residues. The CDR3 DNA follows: TGTGCCAGCGTTCAGGGTTACGAGCAGTACTTC. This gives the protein CASVQGYEQYF.

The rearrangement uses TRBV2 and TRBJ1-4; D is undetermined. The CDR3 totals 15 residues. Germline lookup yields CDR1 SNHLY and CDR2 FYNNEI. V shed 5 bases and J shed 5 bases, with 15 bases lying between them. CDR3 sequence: CASSSMGSLNEKLFF. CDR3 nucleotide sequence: TGTGCCAGCAGTAGTATGGGGTCCTTAAATGAAAAACTGTTTTTT.